The present TCR beta chain was sequenced within a study of CD4+ T cells in melanoma. Study-wide points: Neoantigen-specific CD4+ T cells in melanoma reportedly had diverse differentiation states. A reported correlation linked neoantigen-specific CD4+ T cells to CD8+, macrophage and B cell function.

Remarks on this clone: Its antigen is undetermined.

Clones were read by immunoSEQ multiplex PCR, and TCRdb kept only the in-frame ones, dropping some. The table lists tens of thousands of clones, about 72% of them singletons, with 4.8% in the top ten. Per germline, CDR1 SGHTS and CDR2 YDEGEE. Deletions cut 0 bases from V and 3 bases from J, with 6 bases between. The CDR3 spans 13 residues. The sequencing input was tumor tissue. The chain employs TRBV5-8 and TRBJ1-2; D not certain. The TCR sequence derives from a human donor with melanoma. The CDR3 region has the DNA TGTGCCAGCAGCTTGGAGTCAGACTATGGCTACACCTTC. Translated: CASSLESDYGYTF.